This record concerns one T cell receptor beta chain sequence. The sample originates from a study of low-dose radiotherapy and immunotherapy resistance in tumors. TRAV- and TRBV-specific primers, spanning alpha and beta chains, primed first-strand cDNA. Amplification of TCRs used a constant-region primer and V-primer adapter for approximately 19 PCR cycles. TCRdb processed the reads anew with MiXCR; each CDR3 protein has one entry. The table has about 9,800 distinct CDR3 sequences, approximately 40% seen once. V lost 7 bases, J lost 0 bases, and 4 bases stayed unmatched. CDR1 and CDR2 from the germline V gene are SQVTM and ANQGSEA. The CDR3 is 13 residues long.

This clonotype was sampled from a human donor with advanced metastatic prostate, ovarian, gallbladder or colorectal cancer (not recorded which). This table probably holds off-target reads from a library built for another chain. The J gene is TRBJ2-7, the V gene TRBV29-1; 9 positions agree with TRBD1. The CDR3, as DNA: TGCAGCGGCCGGGACAGGGACTCCTACGAGCAGTACTTC. Translating it yields CSGRDRDSYEQYF.